This TCR beta chain was identified in a study of glioma-infiltrating T cells after dendritic cell vaccination. Overall study: The vaccine used monocyte-derived dendritic cells pulsed overnight with autologous tumor lysate.

Study results and limitations: Complete blood and tumor specimen sets were limited to few patients.

The V segment lost 5 bases and the J segment 4 bases; nucleotides outside the gene matches: 7. The V gene's germline CDR1 is SGHNT and CDR2 YENEEA. This CDR3 has 15 amino acids. On this clone: What it recognizes is unknown.

Amplification used 60 V beta primers and 13 J beta primers. Assay used: immunoSEQ multiplex PCR; TCRdb lists only in-frame clones, some missing. Of under 40,000 clones in the sample, roughly 90% are singletons; the top ten hold 2.2%. The TCR was taken from a human donor with glioblastoma. The starting material was blood, obtained before dendritic cell vaccination. The J gene is TRBJ2-3, the V gene TRBV11-3, with TRBD2 identical over 9 bases. The CDR3 sequence: CASSVRGGGADTQYF. As DNA, the CDR3 is TGTGCCAGCAGCGTGCGGGGGGGCGGTGCAGATACGCAGTATTTT.